This TCR beta chain is drawn from a study of vaccination and CD4 T cells after COVID-19. V was pared by 6 bases and J by 8 bases, with 6 bases of the junction left unmatched. Germline CDR1 SNHLY, CDR2 FYNNEI. There are 12 residues in the CDR3. Treatment here: roughly 10-day PBMC culture with coronavirus spike peptide pools or control peptides (ViraFEST assay). Unexposed donor CD4+ T cells predated the COVID-19 pandemic, collected 2011-2018. This clonotype was picked up a small number of times. Its specificity is not known. Cultured CD4+ T-cell DNA underwent Oncomine TCR Beta short-read sequencing. MiXCR was run by TCRdb on the PCR reads, yielding one entry per CDR3 protein. The sample contains approximately 7,600 distinct CDR3 sequences, 50% of which appear only once.

The sample taken for sequencing was CD4+ T cells from blood, cultured in vitro. The chain uses TRBV2 and TRBJ1-2; TRBD1 matches 7 bases. This receptor was identified in a human donor in good health. CDR3 in amino acids: CASRGQQGGYTF. The DNA of the CDR3 is TGTGCCAGCAGGGGACAGCAAGGGGGCTACACCTTC.